This TCR beta chain comes out of a study of blood T cells in healthy people across ages. For the second PCR, which ran for 7 to 11 cycles, a sample-barcoded 5' primer and a J-beta primer mix were used. A single record per CDR3 protein comes from TCRdb applying MiXCR to the 5' RACE reads. The data show under 2,000,000 distinct CDR3 sequences, around half seen once. From germline, CDR1 is MNHEY and CDR2 SMNVEV (reference sequence). The CDR3 runs 18 residues. V was shortened by 8 bases and J by 2 bases, with 22 bases between the two germline ends. V is TRBV27 and J is TRBJ1-6, with D perhaps matching TRBD1 (5 bases). The TCR sequence derives from a woman aged 40 to 50 in good health. The sample consisted of blood. The DNA for the CDR3 is TGTGCCAGCCGGGGTTTCGGGGGGAGGAGCCCCTATAATTCACCCCTCCACTTT. Translation: CASRGFGGRSPYNSPLHF.